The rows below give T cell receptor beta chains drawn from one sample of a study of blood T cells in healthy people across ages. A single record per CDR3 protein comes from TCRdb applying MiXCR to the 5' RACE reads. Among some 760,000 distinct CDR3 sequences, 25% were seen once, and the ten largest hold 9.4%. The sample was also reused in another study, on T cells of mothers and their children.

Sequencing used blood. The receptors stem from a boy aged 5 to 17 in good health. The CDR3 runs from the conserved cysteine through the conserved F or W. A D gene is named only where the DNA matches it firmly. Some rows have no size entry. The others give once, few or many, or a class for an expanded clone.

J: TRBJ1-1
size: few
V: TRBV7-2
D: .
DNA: TGTGCCAGCAGCTCCGCTTATGGCACTGAAGCTTTCTTT
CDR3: CASSSAYGTEAFF

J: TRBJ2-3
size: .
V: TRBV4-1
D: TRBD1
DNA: TGCGCCAGCAGCGAAGTGGTCAGGGGGATCGCAGATACGCAGTATTTT
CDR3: CASSEVVRGIADTQYF

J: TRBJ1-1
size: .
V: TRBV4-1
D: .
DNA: TGCGCCAGCAGCCAAGAGGGAGGTTTGGTACTAGAGCCACACTTGTCTGAAGCTTTCTTT
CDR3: CASSQEGGLVLEPHLSEAFF

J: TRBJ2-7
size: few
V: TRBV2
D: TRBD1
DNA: TGTGCCAGCAGTACCACCCCAGGGGGACCTCTGGACGAGCAGTACTTC
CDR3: CASSTTPGGPLDEQYF

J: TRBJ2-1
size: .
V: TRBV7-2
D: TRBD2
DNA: TGTGCCAGCAGCTGGACTAGCGGGGTCCCCAATGAGCAGTTCTTC
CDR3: CASSWTSGVPNEQFF

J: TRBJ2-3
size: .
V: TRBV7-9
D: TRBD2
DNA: TGTGCCAGCAGCTTATTCCGGGAGGGCACAGATACGCAGTATTTT
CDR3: CASSLFREGTDTQYF

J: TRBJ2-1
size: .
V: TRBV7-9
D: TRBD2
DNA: TGTGCCAGCAGTTGGACTAGTGAAGAGACCCGGTACTTC
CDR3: CASSWTSEETRYF

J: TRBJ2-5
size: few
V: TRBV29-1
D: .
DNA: TGCAGCGGGAGGGGGCCTGAAGCGGAGACCCAGTACTTC
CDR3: CSGRGPEAETQYF

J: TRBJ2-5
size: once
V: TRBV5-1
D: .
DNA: TGCGCCAGCAGCTTGGCAAATGTGGGGGGCAGACGAGAGACCCAGTACTTC
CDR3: CASSLANVGGRRETQYF

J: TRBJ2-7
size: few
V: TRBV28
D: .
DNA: TGTGCCAGCAGTTTATGGTCGACATACTACGAGCAGTACTTC
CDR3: CASSLWSTYYEQYF